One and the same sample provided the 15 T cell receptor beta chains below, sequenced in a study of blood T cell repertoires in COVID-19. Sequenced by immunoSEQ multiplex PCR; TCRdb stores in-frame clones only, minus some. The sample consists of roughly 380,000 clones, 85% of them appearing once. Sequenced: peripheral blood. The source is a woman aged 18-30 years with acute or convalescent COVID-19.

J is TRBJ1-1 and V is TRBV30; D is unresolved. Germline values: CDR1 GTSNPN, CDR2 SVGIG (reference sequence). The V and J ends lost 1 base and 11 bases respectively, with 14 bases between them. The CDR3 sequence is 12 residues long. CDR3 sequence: CAWSESRAGAFF. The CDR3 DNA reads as TGTGCCTGGAGTGAATCGAGGGCTGGGGCTTTCTTT.

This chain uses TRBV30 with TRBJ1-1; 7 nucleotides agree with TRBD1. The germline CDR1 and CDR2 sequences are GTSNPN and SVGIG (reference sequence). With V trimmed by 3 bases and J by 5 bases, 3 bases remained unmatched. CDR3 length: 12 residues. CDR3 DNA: TGTGCCTGGAGCAGGGGGAGGACTGAAGCTTTCTTT. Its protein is CAWSRGRTEAFF.

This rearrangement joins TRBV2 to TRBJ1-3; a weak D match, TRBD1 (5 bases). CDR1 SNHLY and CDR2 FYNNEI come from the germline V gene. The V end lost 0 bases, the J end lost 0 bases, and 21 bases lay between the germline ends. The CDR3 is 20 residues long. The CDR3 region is CASSEACRSCAGPSGNTIYF. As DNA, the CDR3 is TGTGCCAGCAGTGAAGCTTGCCGGAGTTGTGCGGGGCCCTCTGGAAACACCATATATTTT. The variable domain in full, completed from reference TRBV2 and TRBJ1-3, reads EPEVTQTPSHQVTQMGQEVILRCVPISNHLYFYWYRQILGQKVEFLVSFYNNEISEKSEIFDDQFSVERPDGSNFTLKIRSTKLEDSAMYFCASSEACRSCAGPSGNTIYFGEGSWLTVV.

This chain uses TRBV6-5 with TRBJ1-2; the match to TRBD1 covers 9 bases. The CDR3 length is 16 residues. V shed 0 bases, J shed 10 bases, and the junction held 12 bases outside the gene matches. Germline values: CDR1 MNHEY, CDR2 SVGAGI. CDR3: CASSYSRDRALDDYTF. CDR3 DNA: TGTGCCAGCAGTTACTCGAGGGACAGGGCTCTGGATGACTACACCTTC.

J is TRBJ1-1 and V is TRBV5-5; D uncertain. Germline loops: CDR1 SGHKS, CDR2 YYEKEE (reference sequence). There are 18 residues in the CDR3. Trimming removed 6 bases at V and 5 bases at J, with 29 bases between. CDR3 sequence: CASILSQRLSGPSTEAFF. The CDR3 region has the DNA TGTGCCAGCATCCTTAGCCAAAGGCTGTCGGGTCCTAGTACTGAAGCTTTCTTT.

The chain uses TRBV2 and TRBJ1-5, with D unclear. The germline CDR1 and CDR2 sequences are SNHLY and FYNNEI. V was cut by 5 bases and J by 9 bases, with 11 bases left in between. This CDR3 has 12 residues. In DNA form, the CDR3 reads TGTGCCAGCAGTTATTCCCGAGTGCCCCAGCATTTT. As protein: CASSYSRVPQHF.

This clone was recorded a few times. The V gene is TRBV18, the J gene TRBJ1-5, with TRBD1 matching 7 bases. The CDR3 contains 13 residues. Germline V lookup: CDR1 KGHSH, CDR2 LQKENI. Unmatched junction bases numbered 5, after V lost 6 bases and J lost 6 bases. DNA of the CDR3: TGTGCCAGCTCGGGACAGCAGGGTCAGCCCCAGCATTTT. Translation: CASSGQQGQPQHF. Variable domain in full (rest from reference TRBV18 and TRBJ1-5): NAGVMQNPRHLVRRRGQEARLRCSPMKGHSHVYWYRQLPEEGLKFMVYLQKENIIDESGMPKERFSAEFPKEGPSILRIQQVVRGDSAAYFCASSGQQGQPQHFGDGTRLSIL.

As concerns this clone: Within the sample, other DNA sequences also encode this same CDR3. The CDR3, as DNA: TGTGCCAGCAGTGACCAGGGTAGCTATGGCTACACCTTC. The encoded protein is CASSDQGSYGYTF. This sequence joins TRBV2 and TRBJ1-2, with D possibly being TRBD1 (5 bases). V was cut by 3 bases and J by 4 bases, with 9 bases left in between. This CDR3 is 13 amino acids long. CDR1 SNHLY and CDR2 FYNNEI come from the germline V gene.

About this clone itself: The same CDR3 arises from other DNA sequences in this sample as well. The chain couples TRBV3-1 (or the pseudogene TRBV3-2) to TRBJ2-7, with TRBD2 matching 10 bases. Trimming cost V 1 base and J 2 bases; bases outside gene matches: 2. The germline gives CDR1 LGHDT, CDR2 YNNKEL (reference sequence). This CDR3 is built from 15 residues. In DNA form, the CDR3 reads TGTGCCAGCAGCCAAGGGACTAGCGGAACCTACGAGCAGTACTTC. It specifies CASSQGTSGTYEQYF.

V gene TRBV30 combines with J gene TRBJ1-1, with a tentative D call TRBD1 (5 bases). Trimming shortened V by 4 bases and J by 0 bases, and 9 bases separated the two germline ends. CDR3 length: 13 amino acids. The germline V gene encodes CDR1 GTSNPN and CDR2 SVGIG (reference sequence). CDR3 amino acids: CAWKAGMNTEAFF. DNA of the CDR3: TGTGCCTGGAAAGCAGGGATGAACACTGAAGCTTTCTTT.

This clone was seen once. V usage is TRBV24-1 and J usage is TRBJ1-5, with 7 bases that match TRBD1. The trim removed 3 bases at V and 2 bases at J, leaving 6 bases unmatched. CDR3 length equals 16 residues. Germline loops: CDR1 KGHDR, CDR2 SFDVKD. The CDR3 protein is CATSDQQGNRNQPQHF. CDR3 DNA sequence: TGTGCCACCAGTGATCAACAGGGGAATCGCAATCAGCCCCAGCATTTT.

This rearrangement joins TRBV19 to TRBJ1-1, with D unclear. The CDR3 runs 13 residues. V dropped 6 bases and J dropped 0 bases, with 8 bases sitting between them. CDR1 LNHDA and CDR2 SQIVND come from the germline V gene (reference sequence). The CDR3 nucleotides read TGTGCCAGTAGCATCGACATGAACACTGAAGCTTTCTTT. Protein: CASSIDMNTEAFF. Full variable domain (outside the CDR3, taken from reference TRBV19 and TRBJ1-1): DGGITQSPKYLFRKEGQNVTLSCEQNLNHDAMYWYRQDPGQGLRLIYYSQIVNDFQKGDIAEGYSVSREKKESFPLTVTSAQKNPTAFYLCASSIDMNTEAFFGQGTRLTVV.

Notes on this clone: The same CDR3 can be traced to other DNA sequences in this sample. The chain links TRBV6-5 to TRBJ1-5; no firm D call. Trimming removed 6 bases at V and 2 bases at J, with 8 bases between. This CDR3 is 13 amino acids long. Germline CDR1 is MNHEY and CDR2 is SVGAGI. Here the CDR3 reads CASRPDRNQPQHF. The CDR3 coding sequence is TGTGCCAGCAGACCAGATCGCAATCAGCCCCAGCATTTT.

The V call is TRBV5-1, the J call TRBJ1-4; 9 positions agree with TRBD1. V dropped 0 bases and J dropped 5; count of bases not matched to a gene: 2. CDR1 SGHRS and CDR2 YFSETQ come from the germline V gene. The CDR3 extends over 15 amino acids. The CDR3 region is CASSLATGGNEKLFF. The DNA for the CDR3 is TGCGCCAGCAGCTTGGCGACAGGGGGGAATGAAAAACTGTTTTTT.

The CDR3 loop is CATRKDRYTIYF. CDR3 nucleotide sequence: TGTGCCACCAGGAAGGACAGGTACACCATATATTTT. J is TRBJ1-3 and V is TRBV24-1; TRBD1 matches 7 bases. V gave up 7 bases and J gave up 8 bases; unmatched junction bases: 4. The CDR3 covers 12 residues. The germline V gene has CDR1 KGHDR and CDR2 SFDVKD.